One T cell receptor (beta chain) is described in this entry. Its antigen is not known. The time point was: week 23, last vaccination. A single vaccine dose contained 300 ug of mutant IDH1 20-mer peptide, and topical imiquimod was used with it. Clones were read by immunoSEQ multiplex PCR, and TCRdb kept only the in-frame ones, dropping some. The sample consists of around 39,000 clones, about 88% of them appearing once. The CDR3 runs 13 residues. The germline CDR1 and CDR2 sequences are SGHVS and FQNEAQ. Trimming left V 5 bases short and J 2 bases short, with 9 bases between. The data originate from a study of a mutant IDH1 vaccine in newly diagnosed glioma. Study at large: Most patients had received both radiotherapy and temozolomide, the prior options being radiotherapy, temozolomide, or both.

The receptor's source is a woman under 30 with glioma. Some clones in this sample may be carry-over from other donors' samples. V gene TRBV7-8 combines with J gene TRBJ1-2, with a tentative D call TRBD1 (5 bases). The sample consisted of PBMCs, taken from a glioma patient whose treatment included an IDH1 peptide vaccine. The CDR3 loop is CASSLGANYGYTF. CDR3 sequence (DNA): TGTGCCAGCAGCCTTGGGGCAAACTATGGCTACACCTTC.